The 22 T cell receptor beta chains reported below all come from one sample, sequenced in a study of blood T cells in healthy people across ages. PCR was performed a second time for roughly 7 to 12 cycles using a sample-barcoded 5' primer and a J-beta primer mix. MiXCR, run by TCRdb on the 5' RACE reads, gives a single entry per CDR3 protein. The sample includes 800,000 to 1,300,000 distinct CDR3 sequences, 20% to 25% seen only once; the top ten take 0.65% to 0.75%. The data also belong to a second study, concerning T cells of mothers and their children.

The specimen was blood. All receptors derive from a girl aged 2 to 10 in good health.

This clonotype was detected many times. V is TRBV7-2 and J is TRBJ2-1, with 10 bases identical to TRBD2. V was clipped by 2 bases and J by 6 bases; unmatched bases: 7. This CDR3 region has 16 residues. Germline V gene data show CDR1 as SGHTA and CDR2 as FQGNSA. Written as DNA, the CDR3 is TGTGCCAGCAGCTTACTAGCGGGGGTATCTGGCAATGAGCAGTTCTTC. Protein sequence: CASSLLAGVSGNEQFF. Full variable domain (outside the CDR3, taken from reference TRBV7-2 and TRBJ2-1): GAGVSQSPSNKVTEKGKDVELRCDPISGHTALYWYRQSLGQGLEFLIYFQGNSAPDKSGLPSDRFSAERTGGSVSTLTIQRTQQEDSAVYLCASSLLAGVSGNEQFFGPGTRLTVL.

The DNA for the CDR3 is TGTGCCAGCAGACAACACCAGGACAGGAACGGGGCCAACGTCCTGACTTTC. It yields the protein CASRQHQDRNGANVLTF. J is TRBJ2-6 and V is TRBV27; 7 bases align to TRBD1. CDR3 length equals 17 residues. Germline V gene lookup returns CDR1 MNHEY and CDR2 SMNVEV (reference sequence). The trim removed 6 bases at V and 4 bases at J, leaving 12 bases unmatched.

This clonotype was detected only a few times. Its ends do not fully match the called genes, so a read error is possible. The chain's CDR3 is CASSFLQDPYERYF. CDR3 DNA sequence: TGCGCCAGCAGCTTTCTGCAGGATCCCTACGAGCGGTACTTC. The chain joins TRBV5-1 to TRBJ2-7, with unresolved D. Germline values: CDR1 SGHRS, CDR2 YFSETQ. There are 14 residues in the CDR3.

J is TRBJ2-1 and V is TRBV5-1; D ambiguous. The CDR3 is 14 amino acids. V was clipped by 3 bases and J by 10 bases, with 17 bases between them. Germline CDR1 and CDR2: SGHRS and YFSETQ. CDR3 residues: CASSSALLRSEQFF. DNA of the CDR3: TGCGCCAGCAGCTCCGCCCTACTCCGTAGCGAGCAGTTCTTC.

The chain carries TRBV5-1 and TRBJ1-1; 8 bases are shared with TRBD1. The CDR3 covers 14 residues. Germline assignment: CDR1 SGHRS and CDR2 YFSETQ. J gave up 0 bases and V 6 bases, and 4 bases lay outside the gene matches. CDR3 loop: CASTRTGMNTEAFF. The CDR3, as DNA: TGCGCCAGCACTCGGACAGGGATGAACACTGAAGCTTTCTTT.

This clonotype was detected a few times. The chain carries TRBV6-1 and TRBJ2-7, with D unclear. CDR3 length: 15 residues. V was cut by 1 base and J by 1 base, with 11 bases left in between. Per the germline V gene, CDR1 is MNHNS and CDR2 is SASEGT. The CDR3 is CASSEVGRRSYEQYF. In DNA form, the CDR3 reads TGTGCCAGCAGTGAAGTTGGCAGGAGATCCTACGAGCAGTACTTC.

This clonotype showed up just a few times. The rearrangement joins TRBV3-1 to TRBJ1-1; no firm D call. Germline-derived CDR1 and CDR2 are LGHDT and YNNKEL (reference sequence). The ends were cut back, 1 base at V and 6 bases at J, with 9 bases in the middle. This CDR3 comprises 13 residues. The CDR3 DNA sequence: TGTGCCAGCAGCCAAGCGGGGTCGTCTGAAGCTTTCTTT. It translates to CASSQAGSSEAFF. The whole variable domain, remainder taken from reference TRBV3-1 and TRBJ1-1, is DTAVSQTPKYLVTQMGNDKSIKCEQNLGHDTMYWYKQDSKKFLKIMFSYNNKELIINETVPNRFSPKSPDKAHLNLHINSLELGDSAVYFCASSQAGSSEAFFGQGTRLTVV.

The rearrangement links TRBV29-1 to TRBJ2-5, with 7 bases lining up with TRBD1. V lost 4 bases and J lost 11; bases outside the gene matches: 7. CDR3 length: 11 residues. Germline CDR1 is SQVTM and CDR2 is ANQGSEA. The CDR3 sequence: CSVAKEDRQYF. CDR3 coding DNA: TGCAGCGTTGCGAAGGAGGACAGGCAGTACTTC.

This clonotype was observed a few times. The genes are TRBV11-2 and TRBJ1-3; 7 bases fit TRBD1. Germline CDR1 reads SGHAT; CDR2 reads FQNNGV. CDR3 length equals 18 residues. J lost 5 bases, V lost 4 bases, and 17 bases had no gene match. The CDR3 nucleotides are TGTGCCAGCAGCTCGATCAGGACAGGAAGGGAACCGCGAAACACCATATATTTT. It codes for CASSSIRTGREPRNTIYF.

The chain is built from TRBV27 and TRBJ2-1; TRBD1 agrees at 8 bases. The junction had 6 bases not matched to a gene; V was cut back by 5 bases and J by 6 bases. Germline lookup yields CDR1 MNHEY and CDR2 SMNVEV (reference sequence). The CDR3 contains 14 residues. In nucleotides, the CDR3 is TGTGCCAGCAGTGGGGACAGGTTAAGCAATGAGCAGTTCTTC. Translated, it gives CASSGDRLSNEQFF.

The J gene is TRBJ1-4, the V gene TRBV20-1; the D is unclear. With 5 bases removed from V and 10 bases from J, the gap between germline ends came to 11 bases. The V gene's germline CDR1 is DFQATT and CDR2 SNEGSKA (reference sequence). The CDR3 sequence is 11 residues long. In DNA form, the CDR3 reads TGCAGTGCTCATGAGGAGGGAAAACTGTTTTTT. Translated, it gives CSAHEEGKLFF.

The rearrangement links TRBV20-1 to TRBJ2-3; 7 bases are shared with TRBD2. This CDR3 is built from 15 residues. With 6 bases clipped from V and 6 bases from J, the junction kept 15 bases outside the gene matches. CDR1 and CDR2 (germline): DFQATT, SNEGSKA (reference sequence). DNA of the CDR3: TGCAGTGCCTACAACCTAGCGGCCCACCCTGATACGCAGTATTTT. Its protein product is CSAYNLAAHPDTQYF.

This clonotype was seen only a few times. Here the CDR3 reads CASSTTGLGYGYTF. The CDR3 nucleotides read TGTGCCAGCAGTACGACGGGGCTCGGCTATGGCTACACCTTC. The chain is built from TRBV12-3 or TRBV12-4 and TRBJ1-2; tentative D call: TRBD1 (5 bases). Trimming shortened V by 5 bases and J by 4 bases, and 14 bases separated the two germline ends. The CDR3 sequence is 14 residues long.

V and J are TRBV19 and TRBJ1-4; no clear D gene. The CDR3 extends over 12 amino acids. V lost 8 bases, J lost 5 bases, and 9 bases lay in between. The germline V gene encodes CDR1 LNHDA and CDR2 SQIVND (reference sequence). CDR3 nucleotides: TGTGCCAGTCGGACGAAGAATGAAAAACTGTTTTTT. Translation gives CASRTKNEKLFF.

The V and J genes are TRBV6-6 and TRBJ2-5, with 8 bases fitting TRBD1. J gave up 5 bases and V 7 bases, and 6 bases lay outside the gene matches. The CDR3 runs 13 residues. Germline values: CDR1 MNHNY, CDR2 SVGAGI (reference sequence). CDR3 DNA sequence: TGTGCCAGCAATACAGGGGGAAGGGAGACCCAGTACTTC. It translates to CASNTGGRETQYF.

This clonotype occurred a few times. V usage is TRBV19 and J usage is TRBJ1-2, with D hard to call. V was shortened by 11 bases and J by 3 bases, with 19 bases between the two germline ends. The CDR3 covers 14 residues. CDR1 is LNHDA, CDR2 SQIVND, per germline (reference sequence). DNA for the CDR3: TGTGCCGTGGGAAGGGAGGAGATAGACTATGGCTACACCTTC. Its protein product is CAVGREEIDYGYTF. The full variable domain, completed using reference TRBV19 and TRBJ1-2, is DGGITQSPKYLFRKEGQNVTLSCEQNLNHDAMYWYRQDPGQGLRLIYYSQIVNDFQKGDIAEGYSVSREKKESFPLTVTSAQKNPTAFYLCAVGREEIDYGYTFGSGTRLTVV.

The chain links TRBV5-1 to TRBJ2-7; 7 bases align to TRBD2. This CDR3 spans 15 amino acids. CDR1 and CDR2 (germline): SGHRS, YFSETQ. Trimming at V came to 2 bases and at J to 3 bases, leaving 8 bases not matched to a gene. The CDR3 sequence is CASSFGGLGYYEQYF. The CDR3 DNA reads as TGCGCCAGCAGCTTCGGCGGACTAGGGTACTACGAGCAGTACTTC.

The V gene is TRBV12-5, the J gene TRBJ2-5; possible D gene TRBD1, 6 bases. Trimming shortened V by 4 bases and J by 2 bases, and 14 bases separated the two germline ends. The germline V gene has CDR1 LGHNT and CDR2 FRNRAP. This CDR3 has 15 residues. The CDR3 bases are TGTGCTAGTGGTTCCCACCGGACAGCTCAAGAGACCCAGTACTTC. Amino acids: CASGSHRTAQETQYF.

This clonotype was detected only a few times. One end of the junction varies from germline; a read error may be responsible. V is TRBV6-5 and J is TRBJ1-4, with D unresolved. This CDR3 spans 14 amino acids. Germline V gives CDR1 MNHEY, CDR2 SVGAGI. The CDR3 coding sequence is TGTGCCAGCAGTCTACAGACTGGAGATGATAAACTGTTTTTT. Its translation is CASSLQTGDDKLFF.

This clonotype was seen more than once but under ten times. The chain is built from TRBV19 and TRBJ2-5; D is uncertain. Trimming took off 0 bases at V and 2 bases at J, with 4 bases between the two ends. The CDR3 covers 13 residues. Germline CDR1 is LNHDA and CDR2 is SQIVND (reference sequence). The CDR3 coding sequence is TGTGCCAGTAGTATAGACAGGCAAGAGACCCAGTACTTC. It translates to CASSIDRQETQYF.

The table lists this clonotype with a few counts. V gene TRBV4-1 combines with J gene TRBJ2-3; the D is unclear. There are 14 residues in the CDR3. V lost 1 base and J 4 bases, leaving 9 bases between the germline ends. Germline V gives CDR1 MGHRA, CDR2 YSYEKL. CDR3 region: CASSQASDPDTQYF. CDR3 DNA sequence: TGCGCCAGCAGCCAAGCAAGCGATCCAGATACGCAGTATTTT.

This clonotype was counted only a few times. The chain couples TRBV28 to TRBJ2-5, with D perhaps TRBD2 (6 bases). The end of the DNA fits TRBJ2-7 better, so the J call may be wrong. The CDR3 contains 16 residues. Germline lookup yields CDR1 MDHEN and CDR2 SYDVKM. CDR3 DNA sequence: TGTGCCAGCAGTGCCCCCGCCGGAGGGAGTGGATACGAGCAGTACTTC. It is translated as CASSAPAGGSGYEQYF.